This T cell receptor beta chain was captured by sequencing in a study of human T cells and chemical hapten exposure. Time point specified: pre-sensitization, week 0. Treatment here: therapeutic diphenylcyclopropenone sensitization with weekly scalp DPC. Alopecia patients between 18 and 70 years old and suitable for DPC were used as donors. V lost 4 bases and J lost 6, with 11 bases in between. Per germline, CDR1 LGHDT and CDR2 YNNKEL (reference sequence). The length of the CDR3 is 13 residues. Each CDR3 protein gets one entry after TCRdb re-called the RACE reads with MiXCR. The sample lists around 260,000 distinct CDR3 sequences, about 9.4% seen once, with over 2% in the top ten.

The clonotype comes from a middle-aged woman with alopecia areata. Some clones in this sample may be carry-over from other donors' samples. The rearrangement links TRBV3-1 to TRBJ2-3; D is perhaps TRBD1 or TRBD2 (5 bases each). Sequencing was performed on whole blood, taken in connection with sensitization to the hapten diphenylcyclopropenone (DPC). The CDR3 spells CASSPRGEDTQYF. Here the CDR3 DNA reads TGTGCCAGCAGCCCGCGAGGGGAGGATACGCAGTATTTT.